This TCR beta chain came from a study of cytomegalovirus exposure and HLA in healthy donors. Whole-study context: For the approximately 400 genotyped donors, 65% to 90% fell within the Caucasian-associated ancestry cluster. Study observations and caveats: At a 0.05 false discovery rate, a later analysis found approximately 17,000 TCR beta sequences to be associated with HLA alleles.

The PCR used 60 Vbeta and 13 Jbeta primers. The protocol was immunoSEQ multiplex PCR, while the TCRdb copy is restricted to in-frame clones and leaves out a portion. The repertoire has approximately 170,000 clones, about 80% of them found once; the top ten carry roughly 1%. CDR1 is MGHDK, CDR2 SYGVNS, per germline. CDR3 length equals 15 residues. V was clipped by 4 bases and J by 3 bases; unmatched bases: 7. Nominally healthy donors were sampled, though unrecorded immune exposures were likely. A remark on this clone: Its specificity is unknown.

This TCR derives from a woman in her forties in good health and CMV-seronegative. Sequenced sample: PBMCs. The chain recombines TRBV25-1 with TRBJ1-1, with 8 bases fitting TRBD1. CDR3 residues: CASSGQGAGDTEAFF. In DNA form, the CDR3 reads TGTGCCAGCAGTGGGCAGGGGGCTGGAGACACTGAAGCTTTCTTT.